This TCR beta chain was identified during a study of blood T cell repertoires in COVID-19. On the study more broadly: The cDNA or gDNA used as material had been derived from T cells, B-cell-depleted T cells, or PBMCs.

TCRdb keeps only in-frame clones here, not all; method: immunoSEQ multiplex PCR. Of 500,000 to 600,000 clones listed, 85% to 90% are singletons. The germline V gene has CDR1 MGHRA and CDR2 YSYEKL. V was clipped by 7 bases and J by 9 bases; unmatched bases: 15. The CDR3 loop spans 15 amino acids. The sample was peripheral blood. The source is a woman in her 50s with COVID-19, enrolled during active disease. This chain uses TRBV4-1 with TRBJ1-1; 9 nucleotides match TRBD1. In nucleotides, the CDR3 is TGCGCCAGCATCCCGGAGAGGGGACAGGGCTGGAAAGCTTTCTTT. Translating gives CASIPERGQGWKAFF.